What follows describes a single T cell receptor (beta chain). There is no known antigen for this receptor. Base qualities are not at hand, and no much larger clone is one base apart. The record originates from a study of cytomegalovirus exposure and HLA in healthy donors (TCRdb year 2017). In terms of the full investigation: An earlier analysis of roughly 500 of the donors reported about 300 Gb of sequence data and about 120 million unique TCR beta sequences obtained from about 179 million T cells. An early release that covered about 600 HLA-typed donors contained about 300 gigabases of sequencing data and tens of millions of unique TCR sequences. Of the roughly 400 genotyped donors, about 80% fell in the genetic ancestry cluster associated with self-reported Caucasian donors. The aim of the study was to test whether cataloging public T cell receptors could identify signatures of past pathogen exposure. The study used immunosequencing to profile the T cell repertoires of under 700 subjects and linked those repertoires to cytomegalovirus serostatus. A separate validation cohort of roughly 110 different subjects was used in addition to the 666-subject first cohort. To predict cytomegalovirus infection status, the study combined high-throughput TCR immunosequencing, statistical association of individual TCRs with disease status, and machine learning. A later analysis re-analyzed previously published TCR beta repertoires from hundreds of donors and added high-resolution HLA genotyping to study TCR occurrence patterns. The later analysis used no new phenotypic data to find candidate immune exposures, relying instead on TCR beta sequences and their occurrence across donors. To decide whether each TCR beta V gene segment behaved as functional or pseudogenic, an earlier analysis of some 540 of the donors relied on high-throughput TCR beta sequencing. Donor age, sex, ethnicity and CMV serostatus were compiled together with the repertoire data. Genome-wide SNP genotypes for about 65% of the 666 donors were used in a later genetic analysis, which treated that subset as a discovery cohort. Every repertoire in the discovery cohort had been generated on one and the same sequencing platform. HLA typing included class I and class II loci at four-digit resolution. Typing coverage varied by locus: about 629-640 donors for A, B, C, DRB1 and DQB1; more than 500 for DQA1; approximately 570 for DPA1; about 450 for DPB1. Because of strong linkage in the cohort, roughly five DR-DQ haplotypes were treated as single units for association and clustering. Among several hundred genotyped donors of the cohort, an average of around 250,000 unique TCR beta nucleotide sequences was sequenced per donor, of which 15% to 20% were non-productive. Study-wide conclusions, independent of this receptor: The classifier was reported to diagnose cytomegalovirus status with high specificity and sensitivity in both the original cohort and the validation cohort. Immune exposure information for the cohort was limited to CMV serostatus. A later analysis found that HLA-associated TCR beta chains were more clonally expanded and had lower generation probabilities than equally common non-associated chains. Most TCR sequences were seen in very few donors, while some public TCRs were found in many individuals. Strong co-occurrence of HLA alleles, especially DR and DQ, made assigning TCR associations to individual alleles difficult. According to a later genetic analysis, donors in an Asian-associated ancestry cluster had fewer N-insertions in productive TCRs than the approximately 670-donor mean. Because counts were too low, approximately 18 rarely observed V segments, including chromosome 9 orphons, were excluded from the earlier analysis of some 590 of the donors. According to a later analysis, most CMV-associated TCR beta chains appeared to be HLA-restricted, and the HLA associations seemed to be driven largely by CMV exposure. Three of the identified cytomegalovirus-associated TCR beta chains were confirmed in vitro to be specific for cytomegalovirus antigens. According to a later analysis, TCR association rates differed among HLA loci, with DRB1 alleles showing the most associated TCRs and HLA-C alleles showing the fewest. V-gene and J-gene trimming of TCR beta chains was associated with a missense DCLRE1C variant in a later genetic analysis, and the association was replicated in an independent cohort. A further reported finding was that TCR beta sequences accurately predicted the HLA-A and HLA-B alleles for most subjects in the first cohort. Correlated functional status among segregating V segments might be attributable to linkage disequilibrium, but an unknown experimental factor could not be ruled out. In a later analysis, around 15,000 TCR beta sequences were associated with specific HLA alleles at a false discovery rate of 0.05. This cohort had only TCR beta chains sequenced, and the lack of alpha or paired-chain data limited which features could be detected. According to the authors, the approach could potentially be generalized to other disease states and immunological phenotypes. A cluster of highly shared sequence variants was judged likely to be a technical artifact of the sequencing pipeline. In a later analysis, several top co-occurrence clusters were reported to appear linked to parvovirus B19, influenza, CMV and Epstein-Barr virus. The 87-base-pair reads could not distinguish some IMGT-functional V segments, including TRBV6-2 and TRBV6-3, so those segments were excluded. Roughly uniform sequencing depth across donors was assumed in presence/absence analyses, although this assumption may not hold. HLA typing was unavailable for some donors at each locus, so association tests used only the typed subset. An earlier analysis of roughly 570 of the donors showed that most TCR beta V segments appeared in productive rearrangements either about 90% or about 30% of the time, which broadly matched IMGT annotations. In the study, around 160 TCR beta chains were listed as associated with cytomegalovirus.

V ends up 5 bases short and J 4 bases short, with an unmatched junction base count of 7. From the germline V gene (reference sequence), CDR1 is LNHDA and CDR2 is SQIVND. The CDR3 holds 15 amino acids from the cysteine to the phenylalanine. Just CDR3 DNA is preserved here, 45 bases in frame from base 1. The cohort was made up of 500 to 800 healthy bone marrow donors. Cohort members were all nominally healthy when sampled, although unrecorded immune exposures were likely present. The donor was CMV seronegative and was included in the group of about 400 seronegative cohort members. Every donor gave a peripheral blood sample, and the peripheral blood mononuclear cells from that sample were used for TCR beta sequencing. The Qiagen DNeasy Blood Extraction Kit was used to extract genomic DNA from the blood cell samples. Receptor libraries were prepared by the immunoSEQ multiplex PCR assay. For the multiplex PCR, a mixture combining 60 forward primers for TCR Vbeta segments and 13 reverse primers for TCR Jbeta segments was used. Amplification of the CDR3 region of rearranged TCR beta genes was performed with a multiplex PCR assay on genomic DNA. The Illumina HiSeq System was used to sequence the amplified TCR beta libraries as 87-base-pair reads. The published analysis was carried out like this. A later analysis counted about 80 million unique TCR beta chains across the 650 to 700 repertoires, and some 12 million of these chains were shared by at least two donors. Raw reads were error-corrected and collapsed into unique sequences with a nearest-neighbor algorithm that merged closely related sequences to remove PCR and sequencing errors. V, D and J gene segments were assigned by aligning CDR3 sequences to IMGT reference sequences. Each retained sequence needed at least a six-nucleotide match to both a V gene segment and a J gene segment. Rearrangements were classified as productive when the CDR3 lacked stop codons and remained in frame with V and J, and all other rearrangements were classified as non-productive. CDR3 was defined by IMGT convention, running from the second conserved V-encoded cysteine to the conserved J-encoded phenylalanine. Sequences without an unambiguous match to a single V gene segment were excluded from the earlier analysis of a few hundred of the donors. In an earlier analysis of approximately 500 of the donors, a V segment was called functional when productive rearrangements were above 56.7%, and segregating when the standard deviation between donors exceeded 5%. A statistical classification framework was built for diagnosing cytomegalovirus status from the catalog of TCR beta chain sequences. In a later analysis, TCR nucleotide sequences were compared against IMGT/GENE-DB human TR gene sequences so that V and J genes could be assigned. A later analysis assigned CDR3 sequences and most-parsimonious VDJ recombination scenarios with the TCRdist pipeline. In a later analysis, every TCR beta chain was defined by the combination of its CDR3 amino acid sequence and its V-gene family, and reads without a unique V-gene family were dropped. As a way to deal with suspected cross-contamination and a sequencing artifact, a later analysis dropped 450 to 700 nucleotide sequences that were highly shared and had low generation probability. For each public chain, a later analysis derived a clonal expansion index from normalized ranks of inferred template counts within each repertoire. Generation probabilities in a later analysis came from a VDJ recombination model fitted to out-of-frame rearrangements, and those results were checked against IGoR. A later analysis scored TCR-TCR, TCR-HLA and TCR-CMV co-occurrence with hypergeometric tests, applying a repertoire-size bias correction to TCR pairs. In a later analysis, false discovery rates were estimated by permuting HLA or CMV assignments 20 times. In a later analysis, co-occurring TCRs were grouped using DBSCAN, and TCRdist sequence similarity was added for clustering within HLA-allele-positive subsets. Repertoires with fewer than 30,000 or more than 120,000 public chains, plus five repertoires with anomalous nucleotide sharing, were excluded from co-occurrence clustering. In its TCRdb copy, this immuneACCESS table keeps in-frame sequences only and misses some clones. Where compared with another copy, unresolved V genes explain less than half of these, and the others have no known cause. V, J and clone size are those of that table, while D and trimming were read from the DNA. The sample data list about 170,000 clones, and roughly four fifths of these were observed just once. Together, the top ten hold roughly 2% of the sample.

Sequencing was done on a sample of PBMCs. The sequence was collected from a woman between 18 and 29 years old in good health and CMV-seronegative. The chain uses TRBV19 and TRBJ2-2; TRBD1 lines up with 7 middle nucleotides. The nucleotides are TGTGCCAGTAGTGTACAGGGGAGCGGCACCGGGGAGCTGTTTTTT. The resulting protein is CASSVQGSGTGELFF.